Listed here is a single T cell receptor beta chain. The source of the sample is a study of blood T cell repertoires in COVID-19. The CDR3 is 15 residues long. Germline V gene sequence: CDR1 SGHRS, CDR2 YFSETQ. J gave up 0 bases and V 4 bases, and 6 bases lay outside the gene matches. Here immunoSEQ multiplex PCR was the method, and the copy in TCRdb shows in-frame clones only, minus some. The table has 200,000 to 250,000 clones, about 91% seen once. The chain uses TRBV5-1 and TRBJ2-7; 8 nucleotides match TRBD1. Sequencing used peripheral blood. This clonotype was sampled from a woman aged 25 to 39 with COVID-19, enrolled during active disease. CDR3 sequence: CASSLEQGVSYEQYF. CDR3 bases: TGCGCCAGCAGCCTCGAACAGGGGGTCTCCTACGAGCAGTACTTC.